The 10 T cell receptor beta chains below all came from one sample that was sequenced in a study of CD8+ T cells in alopecia areata. Treatment here: oral pan-JAK inhibitor, 5-10 mg twice daily. As the sequencing template, cDNA was produced by extracting RNA and reverse transcribing it. The data were produced by immunoSEQ multiplex PCR, yet TCRdb's version contains in-frame clones alone and is incomplete. Of over 70,000 clones in the sample, roughly 70% were seen once. This material consisted of CD8+ T cells sorted from blood, taken at week 24, from a patient treated with tofacitinib. The receptors come from a human donor with alopecia areata.

This chain links TRBV4-2 with TRBJ2-3, with 8 bases identical to TRBD2. The V segment lost 4 bases and the J segment 6 bases; nucleotides outside the gene matches: 6. The CDR3 totals 14 residues. Germline assignment: CDR1 LGHNA and CDR2 YNFKEQ. Written as DNA, the CDR3 is TGTGCCAGCAGCCCCGGGGGGGATTCCGATACGCAGTATTTT. Amino acid sequence: CASSPGGDSDTQYF.

This clone has a handful of counts. J is TRBJ2-2 and V is TRBV27, with a weak D call TRBD1 (6 bases). CDR1 MNHEY and CDR2 SMNVEV come from the germline V gene (reference sequence). Trimming took 4 bases from V and 0 from J, leaving 9 bases between them. The CDR3 extends over 15 amino acids. The CDR3 DNA is TGTGCCAGCAGTTGGGGGCCGGCGAACACCGGGGAGCTGTTTTTT. The encoded protein is CASSWGPANTGELFF.

This chain uses TRBV13 with TRBJ2-1; weak D call: TRBD2 (5 bases). Looked up from germline, CDR1 is PRHDT and CDR2 is FYEKMQ (reference sequence). V was trimmed by 5 bases and J by 8 bases, leaving 10 bases between them. The CDR3 runs to 12 residues. CDR3 bases: TGTGCCAGCAGCGCAACGGAGGATGAGCAGTTCTTC. It specifies CASSATEDEQFF. Complete variable domain (other parts from reference TRBV13 and TRBJ2-1): AAGVIQSPRHLIKEKRETATLKCYPIPRHDTVYWYQQGPGQDPQFLISFYEKMQSDKGSIPDRFSAQQFSDYHSELNMSSLELGDSALYFCASSATEDEQFFGPGTRLTVL.

This sequence joins TRBV29-1 and TRBJ2-7; no firm D call. Per germline, CDR1 SQVTM and CDR2 ANQGSEA. V was cut by 0 bases and J by 3 bases, with 9 bases left in between. CDR3 size: 13 residues. The CDR3 sequence is CSVEEGKDYEQYF. The CDR3 DNA reads TGCAGCGTTGAAGAGGGCAAAGACTACGAGCAGTACTTC.

The CDR3: CAWSVLVQGTYEQYF. DNA of the CDR3: TGTGCCTGGAGTGTACTGGTCCAGGGTACCTACGAGCAGTACTTC. The rearrangement joins TRBV30 to TRBJ2-7; D possibly corresponds to TRBD1 (5 bases). The CDR3 runs 15 residues. Germline values: CDR1 GTSNPN, CDR2 SVGIG (reference sequence). V lost 0 bases to trimming and J lost 2 bases, with 14 bases between them. Together with reference TRBV30 and TRBJ2-7, the CDR3 gives the full variable domain: SQTIHQWPATLVQPVGSPLSLECTVEGTSNPNLYWYRQAAGRGLQLLFYSVGIGQISSEVPQNLSASRPQDRQFILSSKKLLLSDSGFYLCAWSVLVQGTYEQYFGPGTRLTVT.

The V and J genes are TRBV6-5 and TRBJ2-5; TRBD1 matches at 9 bases. The CDR3 loop spans 14 amino acids. With V trimmed by 6 bases and J by 5 bases, 7 bases remained unmatched. Germline V lookup: CDR1 MNHEY, CDR2 SVGAGI. CDR3 protein: CASRVGQGLETQYF. Here the CDR3 DNA reads TGTGCCAGCAGAGTGGGACAGGGACTGGAGACCCAGTACTTC.

J is TRBJ1-2 and V is TRBV27, with TRBD1 matching over 8 bases. Germline V gene sequence: CDR1 MNHEY, CDR2 SMNVEV (reference sequence). There are 14 residues in the CDR3. V was clipped by 4 bases and J by 6 bases; unmatched bases: 7. The CDR3 spells CASSSLTGGNGYTF. The CDR3 DNA sequence: TGTGCCAGCAGTTCTCTTACAGGGGGGAATGGCTACACCTTC.

The chain uses TRBV27 and TRBJ2-5, with no clear D. Trimming shortened V by 0 bases and J by 7 bases, and 3 bases separated the two germline ends. Germline V gives CDR1 MNHEY, CDR2 SMNVEV (reference sequence). This CDR3 contains 11 residues. The CDR3 sequence is CASSLSGTQYF. CDR3 sequence (DNA): TGTGCCAGCAGTTTATCGGGGACCCAGTACTTC.

This clone has only a few counts. The CDR3 DNA is TGTGCCAGCAGCGCTCGACAGGGTGATGGCTACACCTTC. This encodes CASSARQGDGYTF. The chain is built from TRBV9 and TRBJ1-2, with 7 bases aligning to TRBD1. CDR3 length equals 13 residues. The germline V gene encodes CDR1 SGDLS and CDR2 YYNGEE. The J segment lost 6 bases and the V segment lost 3 bases, leaving 5 bases of the junction unmatched.

The V gene is TRBV27, the J gene TRBJ2-3; no clear D gene. Trimming shortened V by 1 base and J by 7 bases, and 6 bases separated the two germline ends. Germline V CDR1 and CDR2: MNHEY, SMNVEV (reference sequence). This CDR3 is built from 12 residues. CDR3: CASSLYGHTQYF. DNA of the CDR3: TGTGCCAGCAGTTTATACGGACATACGCAGTATTTT.